These T cell receptor beta chains were read from a single sample in a study of beta chain features in type 1 diabetes. Generated by immunoSEQ multiplex PCR, the TCRdb table keeps only in-frame clones and is missing some. The data show 310,000 or so clones, over 14% seen once. The material sequenced was naive CD4+ T cells from blood. Receptor source: a man younger than 35 with type 1 diabetes. Both conserved end residues are part of each CDR3. Fields, in order: clone size, V gene, D gene, J gene, CDR3 DNA, CDR3 protein. The D gene is left open where the match is weak. Rows may omit the clone size; those that give it use once, few, many or a size class.

clone_size: .; v_call: TRBV6-6; d_call: .; j_call: TRBJ1-2; cdr3_nt: TGTGCCAGCAGTTACCCAGTGGAGGGCTACACCTTC; cdr3_aa: CASSYPVEGYTF
clone_size: .; v_call: TRBV28; d_call: .; j_call: TRBJ1-5; cdr3_nt: TGTGCCAGCAGTTTGACACTTAGCAATCAGCCCCAGCATTTT; cdr3_aa: CASSLTLSNQPQHF
clone_size: .; v_call: TRBV5-1; d_call: .; j_call: TRBJ2-1; cdr3_nt: TGCGCCAGCAGCTTGTCCAGGGGCTCTTTCTACAATGAGCAGTTCTTC; cdr3_aa: CASSLSRGSFYNEQFF
clone_size: few; v_call: TRBV7-2; d_call: TRBD2; j_call: TRBJ2-7; cdr3_nt: TGTGCCAGCAGCTGGCGGGGAGCGGGGGACGAGCAGTACTTC; cdr3_aa: CASSWRGAGDEQYF
clone_size: .; v_call: TRBV18; d_call: .; j_call: TRBJ1-6; cdr3_nt: TGTGCCAGCTCACCAAAGGACATACTTAATTCACCCCTCCACTTT; cdr3_aa: CASSPKDILNSPLHF
clone_size: .; v_call: TRBV28; d_call: TRBD2; j_call: TRBJ2-7; cdr3_nt: TGTGCCAGCAGTCCAGAGGGACTAGCGGGGACGTCCTACGAGCAGTACTTC; cdr3_aa: CASSPEGLAGTSYEQYF
clone_size: .; v_call: TRBV19; d_call: .; j_call: TRBJ1-2; cdr3_nt: TGTGCCAGTAGTCTACTCGTGAAGTCGGATGGCTACACCTTC; cdr3_aa: CASSLLVKSDGYTF
clone_size: .; v_call: TRBV28; d_call: .; j_call: TRBJ1-5; cdr3_nt: TGTGCCAGCAGGGGAGGGCAGCCCCAGCATTTT; cdr3_aa: CASRGGQPQHF
clone_size: .; v_call: TRBV30; d_call: TRBD2; j_call: TRBJ2-7; cdr3_nt: TGTGCCTGGAGGCAACTAGCGGGAGGGCCCGAGCAGTACTTC; cdr3_aa: CAWRQLAGGPEQYF
clone_size: few; v_call: TRBV9; d_call: TRBD1; j_call: TRBJ1-2; cdr3_nt: TGTGCCAGCGGAACAGACAGGGGAAACTATGGCTACACCTTC; cdr3_aa: CASGTDRGNYGYTF
clone_size: few; v_call: TRBV2; d_call: TRBD2; j_call: TRBJ2-5; cdr3_nt: TGTGCCAGCAGTGAATCTTGGCTAGCGGATTACTACCAAGAGACCCAGTACTTC; cdr3_aa: CASSESWLADYYQETQYF
clone_size: few; v_call: TRBV9; d_call: TRBD2; j_call: TRBJ2-2; cdr3_nt: TGTGCCAGCAGCGCCCGACTAGCGGGCGGCACCGGGGAGCTGTTTTTT; cdr3_aa: CASSARLAGGTGELFF
clone_size: few; v_call: TRBV6-5; d_call: TRBD1; j_call: TRBJ1-6; cdr3_nt: TGTGCCAGCAGCCGATCGACAAGGGGGCTCTCACCCCTCCACTTT; cdr3_aa: CASSRSTRGLSPLHF
clone_size: .; v_call: TRBV2; d_call: .; j_call: TRBJ2-1; cdr3_nt: TGTGCCAGCCGAGAGGCAAATGAGCAGTTCTTC; cdr3_aa: CASREANEQFF
clone_size: .; v_call: TRBV30; d_call: .; j_call: TRBJ2-1; cdr3_nt: TGTGCCTGGATTAGCCTGAGCTCCTACAATGAGCAGTTCTTC; cdr3_aa: CAWISLSSYNEQFF
clone_size: few; v_call: TRBV6-5; d_call: .; j_call: TRBJ2-5; cdr3_nt: TGTGCCAGCAGTTGGCACCAGGAGACCCAGTACTTC; cdr3_aa: CASSWHQETQYF
clone_size: few; v_call: TRBV13; d_call: TRBD2; j_call: TRBJ2-1; cdr3_nt: TGTGCCAGCCAGGGGACTAGCGTAATTCAGTCCTACAATGAGCAGTTCTTC; cdr3_aa: CASQGTSVIQSYNEQFF
clone_size: .; v_call: TRBV19; d_call: .; j_call: TRBJ1-1; cdr3_nt: TGTGCCAGTAGGAGAGCCACTGAAGCTTTCTTT; cdr3_aa: CASRRATEAFF
clone_size: .; v_call: TRBV5-1; d_call: TRBD1; j_call: TRBJ2-1; cdr3_nt: TGCGCCAGCAGCCCGGGACAGAATAACTACAATGAGCAGTTCTTC; cdr3_aa: CASSPGQNNYNEQFF
clone_size: .; v_call: TRBV29-1; d_call: .; j_call: TRBJ2-7; cdr3_nt: TGCAGCGCCGGACAGCTAACCTACGAGCAGTACTTC; cdr3_aa: CSAGQLTYEQYF
clone_size: few; v_call: TRBV11-2; d_call: .; j_call: TRBJ2-3; cdr3_nt: TGTGCCAGCAGCTTTAGCCGCGATACGCAGTATTTT; cdr3_aa: CASSFSRDTQYF
clone_size: .; v_call: TRBV20-1; d_call: TRBD1; j_call: TRBJ2-5; cdr3_nt: TGCAGTCCGTTGACAGGGGAGACCCAGTACTTC; cdr3_aa: CSPLTGETQYF
clone_size: few; v_call: TRBV5-1; d_call: .; j_call: TRBJ2-4; cdr3_nt: TGCGCCAGCAGCTCACAGGGAACAGGAAACATTCAGTACTTC; cdr3_aa: CASSSQGTGNIQYF